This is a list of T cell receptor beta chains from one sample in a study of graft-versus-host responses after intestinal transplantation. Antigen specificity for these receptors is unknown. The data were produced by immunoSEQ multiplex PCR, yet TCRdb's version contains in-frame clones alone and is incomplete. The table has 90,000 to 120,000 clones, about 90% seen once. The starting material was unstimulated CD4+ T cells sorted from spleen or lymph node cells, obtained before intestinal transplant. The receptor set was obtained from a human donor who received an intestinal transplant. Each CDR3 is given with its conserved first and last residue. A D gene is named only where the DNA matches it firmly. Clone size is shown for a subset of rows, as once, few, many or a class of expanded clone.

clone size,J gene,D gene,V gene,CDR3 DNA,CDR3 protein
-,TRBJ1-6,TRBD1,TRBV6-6,TGTGCCAGCAGTTACTCTGGGCAGGGGGCTATCCCCCTCCACTTT,CASSYSGQGAIPLHF
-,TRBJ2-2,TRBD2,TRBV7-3,TGTGCCAGCAGCCCGATTGGGCTAGCGGGGGGGCCCCGAACCGGGGAGCTGTTTTTT,CASSPIGLAGGPRTGELFF
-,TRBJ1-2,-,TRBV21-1,TGTGCCAGCAGCAAAGAGGACAGGAACTATGGCTACACCTTC,CASSKEDRNYGYTF
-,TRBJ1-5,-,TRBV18,TGTGCCAGCACCCGGGACACGAACAATCAGCCCCAGCATTTT,CASTRDTNNQPQHF
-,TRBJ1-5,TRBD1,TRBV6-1,TGTGCCAGCAGTGAAGATACAGGGGGGGGTGGCAATCAGCCCCAGCATTTT,CASSEDTGGGGNQPQHF
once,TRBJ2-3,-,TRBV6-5,TGTGCCAGCAGGAGGTGGGGGTTCGGAACAGATACGCAGTATTTT,CASRRWGFGTDTQYF
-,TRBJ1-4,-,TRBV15,TGTGCCACCAGCAGAGATACGGTTAATGAAAAACTGTTTTTT,CATSRDTVNEKLFF
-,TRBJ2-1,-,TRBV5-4,TGTGCCAGCAGCCGCCGGGACATTAGGGAAAATGAGCAGTTCTTC,CASSRRDIRENEQFF
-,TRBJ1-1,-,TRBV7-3,TGTGCCAGCAGCCTCGGTTCCCCTTTGAACACTGAAGCTTTCTTT,CASSLGSPLNTEAFF
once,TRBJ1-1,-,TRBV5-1,TGCGCCAGCAGACTGACCCTCAGTACTGAAGCTTTCTTT,CASRLTLSTEAFF
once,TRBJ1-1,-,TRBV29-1,TGCAGCGTTAAGGTATGGGTTGGCACTGAAGCTTTCTTT,CSVKVWVGTEAFF
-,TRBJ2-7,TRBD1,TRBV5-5,TGTGCCAGCAGCCCGCCGGGACAGGGTGGTTACGAGCAGTACTTC,CASSPPGQGGYEQYF
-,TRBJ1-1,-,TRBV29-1,TGCAGCGTTGAAGATGATAGGGGGACTGAAGCTTTCTTT,CSVEDDRGTEAFF
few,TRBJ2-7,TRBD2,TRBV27,TGTGCCAGCAGTTTAGGCTCCGGGACTAGAAGTTACGAGCAGTACTTC,CASSLGSGTRSYEQYF
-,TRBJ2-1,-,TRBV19,TGTGCCAGTAGTACACGACTCGGTGAGCAGTTCTTC,CASSTRLGEQFF
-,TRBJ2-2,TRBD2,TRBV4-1,TGCGCCAGCAGCCAAGTCCGGACTAGACCAATCACCGGGGAGCTGTTTTTT,CASSQVRTRPITGELFF
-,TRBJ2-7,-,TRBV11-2,TGTGCCAGCAGCTCGAGGACGGTTTCGTACGAGCAGTACTTC,CASSSRTVSYEQYF
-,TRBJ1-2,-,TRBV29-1,TGCAGCGTTTCCGCAGGGACGGCGCAGAATGGCTACACCTTC,CSVSAGTAQNGYTF
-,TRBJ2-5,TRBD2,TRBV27,TGTGCCAGCAGTAAAGGACTAGCGGGGGCACAAGAGACCCAGTACTTC,CASSKGLAGAQETQYF
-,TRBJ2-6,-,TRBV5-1,TGCGCCAGCTCTATCCGGCAGGACAAGAGCTCTGGGGCCAACGTCCTGACTTTC,CASSIRQDKSSGANVLTF
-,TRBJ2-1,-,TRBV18,TGTGCCAGCTCACCACCGGCCAACTACAATGAGCAGTTCTTC,CASSPPANYNEQFF
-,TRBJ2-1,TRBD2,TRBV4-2,TGTGCCAGCAGCCAAAAGCGGGAGCCCGCCTACAATGAGCAGTTCTTC,CASSQKREPAYNEQFF
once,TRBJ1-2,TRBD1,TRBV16,TGTGCCAGCAGCCAAGACAGGGGGCGTTATGGCTACACCTTC,CASSQDRGRYGYTF
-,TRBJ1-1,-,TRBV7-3,TGTGCCAGCAGCTTAAGGGGGGGCTCAAGTACTGAAGCTTTCTTT,CASSLRGGSSTEAFF